The rows below give T cell receptor beta chains drawn from one sample of a study of T-cell reconstitution after alpha-beta-depleted transplantation in children. TCRdb re-called the PCR reads through MiXCR, storing one row per CDR3 protein. The profile shows 600,000 to 800,000 distinct CDR3 sequences, around 13% of them singletons. The sequenced sample was PBMCs, obtained before TCRalphabeta/CD19-depleted stem cell transplant. The receptors stem from a girl aged 2-10 years with congenital amegakaryocytic thrombocytopenia, due to receive a stem cell transplant. The CDR3 runs from the conserved cysteine through the conserved F or W. The D gene is left open where the match is weak. Size values are once, few and many counts, or a class for expanded clones, and some rows have none.

j_gene: TRBJ1-1
abundance: .
d_gene: TRBD1
v_gene: TRBV4-1
CDR3aa: CASSPNDRAPTEAFF
CDR3nt: TGCGCCAGCAGCCCCAATGACAGGGCCCCTACTGAAGCTTTCTTT

j_gene: TRBJ2-7
abundance: .
d_gene: .
v_gene: TRBV3-1
CDR3aa: CASSQTDGPSYEQYF
CDR3nt: TGTGCCAGCAGCCAGACGGACGGACCTTCCTACGAGCAGTACTTC

j_gene: TRBJ1-1
abundance: many
d_gene: .
v_gene: TRBV20-1
CDR3aa: CSARDLGKNTEAFF
CDR3nt: TGCAGTGCTAGAGATTTGGGGAAAAACACTGAAGCTTTCTTT

j_gene: TRBJ1-2
abundance: many
d_gene: TRBD1
v_gene: TRBV5-1
CDR3aa: CASSLRGLGYGYTF
CDR3nt: TGCGCCAGCAGCTTGAGGGGGCTTGGCTATGGCTACACCTTC

j_gene: TRBJ1-2
abundance: .
d_gene: .
v_gene: TRBV7-9
CDR3aa: CASSLVGDLWNYGYTF
CDR3nt: TGTGCCAGCAGCTTAGTAGGGGACCTCTGGAACTATGGCTACACCTTC

j_gene: TRBJ1-1
abundance: many
d_gene: .
v_gene: TRBV7-9
CDR3aa: CAVSGPYTEAFF
CDR3nt: TGTGCCGTAAGTGGGCCCTACACTGAAGCTTTCTTT

j_gene: TRBJ2-6
abundance: .
d_gene: .
v_gene: TRBV20-1
CDR3aa: CCALAPTNRSGANVLTF
CDR3nt: TGCTGTGCTCTCGCTCCGACAAATAGGTCTGGGGCCAACGTCCTGACTTTC

j_gene: TRBJ2-7
abundance: many
d_gene: TRBD2
v_gene: TRBV27
CDR3aa: CASRKTSGHGYEQYF
CDR3nt: TGTGCCAGCAGGAAGACTAGCGGGCACGGCTACGAGCAGTACTTC

j_gene: TRBJ1-6
abundance: many
d_gene: .
v_gene: TRBV20-1
CDR3aa: CSANTGARNSPLHF
CDR3nt: TGCAGTGCTAATACGGGGGCTCGTAATTCACCCCTCCACTTT

j_gene: TRBJ1-2
abundance: .
d_gene: .
v_gene: TRBV12-3/TRBV12-4
CDR3aa: CASSGWPANYGYTF
CDR3nt: TGTGCCAGCAGTGGTTGGCCGGCGAACTATGGCTACACCTTC

j_gene: TRBJ2-5
abundance: few
d_gene: .
v_gene: TRBV5-1
CDR3aa: CASKTSETQYF
CDR3nt: TGCGCCAGCAAGACGTCAGAGACCCAGTACTTC

j_gene: TRBJ2-2
abundance: .
d_gene: .
v_gene: TRBV15
CDR3aa: CATSRPVVGEPRGGELFF
CDR3nt: TGTGCCACCAGCAGACCCGTTGTGGGGGAACCGCGTGGAGGGGAGCTGTTTTTT

j_gene: TRBJ2-7
abundance: few
d_gene: .
v_gene: TRBV5-5
CDR3aa: CASSRRDVESYEQYF
CDR3nt: TGTGCCAGCAGTAGACGGGACGTTGAGTCCTACGAGCAGTACTTC

j_gene: TRBJ2-7
abundance: few
d_gene: TRBD1
v_gene: TRBV6-1
CDR3aa: CASFWDRGFYEQYF
CDR3nt: TGTGCCAGCTTCTGGGACAGGGGGTTCTACGAGCAGTACTTC

j_gene: TRBJ2-5
abundance: many
d_gene: .
v_gene: TRBV2
CDR3aa: CASSEGVGTQYF
CDR3nt: TGTGCCAGCAGTGAAGGGGTGGGGACCCAGTACTTC

j_gene: TRBJ2-1
abundance: once
d_gene: TRBD2
v_gene: TRBV5-1
CDR3aa: CASSLGTSAYEQFF
CDR3nt: TGCGCCAGCAGCCTAGGGACTAGTGCCTATGAGCAGTTCTTC

j_gene: TRBJ2-3
abundance: many
d_gene: .
v_gene: TRBV12-3/TRBV12-4
CDR3aa: CASNWNRPDTQYF
CDR3nt: TGTGCCAGCAATTGGAACCGGCCGGATACGCAGTATTTT

j_gene: TRBJ2-3
abundance: many
d_gene: TRBD1
v_gene: TRBV29-1
CDR3aa: CSVGQGTSDTQYF
CDR3nt: TGCAGCGTAGGACAGGGTACATCAGATACGCAGTATTTT

j_gene: TRBJ1-1
abundance: many
d_gene: .
v_gene: TRBV20-1
CDR3aa: CSARDLSGANTEAFF
CDR3nt: TGCAGTGCTAGAGATTTGTCTGGGGCGAACACTGAAGCTTTCTTT

j_gene: TRBJ1-2
abundance: .
d_gene: .
v_gene: TRBV5-1
CDR3aa: CASSLGTPLADGYTF
CDR3nt: TGCGCCAGCAGCTTGGGGACACCCTTGGCGGATGGCTACACCTTC

j_gene: TRBJ1-2
abundance: .
d_gene: .
v_gene: TRBV10-2
CDR3aa: CASGGGGIFYGYTF
CDR3nt: TGCGCCAGCGGAGGGGGAGGGATCTTCTATGGCTACACCTTC

j_gene: TRBJ2-7
abundance: few
d_gene: .
v_gene: TRBV15
CDR3aa: CATSRVVQSYEQYF
CDR3nt: TGTGCCACCAGCAGAGTTGTGCAAAGCTACGAGCAGTACTTC

j_gene: TRBJ1-2
abundance: few
d_gene: TRBD1
v_gene: TRBV5-6
CDR3aa: CASSLDRGLGYTF
CDR3nt: TGTGCCAGCAGCTTAGACAGGGGGCTCGGCTACACCTTC

j_gene: TRBJ2-2
abundance: few
d_gene: .
v_gene: TRBV12-3/TRBV12-4
CDR3aa: CASSRILASNTGELFF
CDR3nt: TGTGCCAGCAGCCGAATCCTAGCTTCGAACACCGGGGAGCTGTTTTTT

j_gene: TRBJ1-5
abundance: many
d_gene: .
v_gene: TRBV20-1
CDR3aa: CSARDRRGSGRPQHF
CDR3nt: TGCAGTGCTAGAGACCGTCGGGGCAGCGGTCGGCCCCAGCATTTT

j_gene: TRBJ2-5
abundance: few
d_gene: .
v_gene: TRBV5-1
CDR3aa: CASSLQAPLPSETQYF
CDR3nt: TGCGCCAGCAGCTTACAGGCTCCGCTCCCGTCGGAGACCCAGTACTTC

j_gene: TRBJ2-7
abundance: few
d_gene: .
v_gene: TRBV12-3/TRBV12-4
CDR3aa: CASTHGTEQYF
CDR3nt: TGTGCCAGCACCCATGGGACAGAGCAGTACTTC

j_gene: TRBJ2-2
abundance: few
d_gene: .
v_gene: TRBV20-1
CDR3aa: CSALGPGTYNTGELFF
CDR3nt: TGCAGTGCTCTGGGGCCCGGGACCTATAACACCGGGGAGCTGTTTTTT

j_gene: TRBJ2-1
abundance: many
d_gene: .
v_gene: TRBV20-1
CDR3aa: CSARDQAPNEQFF
CDR3nt: TGCAGTGCTAGAGACCAGGCTCCCAATGAGCAGTTCTTC

j_gene: TRBJ2-1
abundance: .
d_gene: TRBD2
v_gene: TRBV20-1
CDR3aa: CSAREGRLAGLWDEQFF
CDR3nt: TGCAGTGCTAGGGAGGGGCGACTAGCGGGTTTATGGGATGAGCAGTTCTTC

j_gene: TRBJ1-1
abundance: .
d_gene: TRBD1
v_gene: TRBV18
CDR3aa: CASSPLHGQGEMAFF
CDR3nt: TGTGCCAGCTCACCACTTCACGGCCAGGGGGAAATGGCTTTCTTT

j_gene: TRBJ2-2
abundance: .
d_gene: .
v_gene: TRBV29-1
CDR3aa: CSATLTGELFF
CDR3nt: TGCAGCGCCACCCTGACGGGGGAGCTGTTTTTT

j_gene: TRBJ2-1
abundance: few
d_gene: .
v_gene: TRBV7-9
CDR3aa: CASSLTTLGSSYNEQFF
CDR3nt: TGTGCCAGCAGCCTCACCACGCTAGGGAGCTCCTACAATGAGCAGTTCTTC

j_gene: TRBJ2-2
abundance: few
d_gene: .
v_gene: TRBV5-1
CDR3aa: CASSLSLGSGTGELFF
CDR3nt: TGCGCCAGCAGCTTGAGTCTCGGGTCTGGAACCGGGGAGCTGTTTTTT

j_gene: TRBJ1-2
abundance: .
d_gene: .
v_gene: TRBV20-1
CDR3aa: CSAWRDLYGYTF
CDR3nt: TGCAGTGCCTGGAGAGATCTCTATGGCTACACCTTC

j_gene: TRBJ2-7
abundance: few
d_gene: TRBD1
v_gene: TRBV7-9
CDR3aa: CASRPAGGFYEQYF
CDR3nt: TGTGCCAGCAGACCAGCAGGGGGCTTCTACGAGCAGTACTTC

j_gene: TRBJ2-4
abundance: .
d_gene: .
v_gene: TRBV30
CDR3aa: CAWRTLGNIQYF
CDR3nt: TGTGCCTGGCGGACCTTGGGAAACATTCAGTACTTC

j_gene: TRBJ1-3
abundance: .
d_gene: .
v_gene: TRBV20-1
CDR3aa: CSASTSSGNTIYF
CDR3nt: TGCAGTGCTAGTACGTCGTCTGGAAACACCATATATTTT

j_gene: TRBJ2-3
abundance: .
d_gene: TRBD2
v_gene: TRBV12-3/TRBV12-4
CDR3aa: CASGILAGGGTDTQYF
CDR3nt: TGTGCCAGCGGGATACTAGCGGGAGGGGGAACAGATACGCAGTATTTT

j_gene: TRBJ1-1
abundance: .
d_gene: .
v_gene: TRBV12-3/TRBV12-4
CDR3aa: CASSFDGTEAFF
CDR3nt: TGTGCCAGCAGTTTTGACGGAACTGAAGCTTTCTTT

j_gene: TRBJ2-1
abundance: many
d_gene: .
v_gene: TRBV7-9
CDR3aa: CASSLSAGHSEQFF
CDR3nt: TGTGCCAGCAGCTTATCTGCAGGGCATTCTGAGCAGTTCTTC